One sample yielded the 13 T cell receptor beta chains listed below, sequenced in a study of control samples from healthy donors and cancer patients. Clones were read by immunoSEQ multiplex PCR, and TCRdb kept only the in-frame ones, dropping some. The table records 350,000 to 450,000 clones, around 90% of them present only once. Sequences were obtained from PBMCs. Receptors originate from a middle-aged man with head and neck cancer.

On this clone itself: This CDR3 is also generated by other DNA sequences in the sample. The chain employs TRBV19 and TRBJ2-5; D uncertain. Trimming pared 0 bases from V and 5 bases from J, leaving 4 bases between. The CDR3 sequence is 12 residues long. Germline V gene lookup returns CDR1 LNHDA and CDR2 SQIVND (reference sequence). The CDR3 spells CASSIDRETQYF. CDR3 nucleotides: TGTGCCAGTAGTATAGACAGGGAGACCCAGTACTTC.

CDR3 bases: TGTGCCAGCAGTTTACGCGGAGGTGGCTCTGGAAACACCATATATTTT. It translates to CASSLRGGGSGNTIYF. V gene TRBV28 combines with J gene TRBJ1-3, with D unclear. The CDR3 has 16 residues. V shed 2 bases and J shed 0 bases, with 11 bases lying between them. Germline CDR1 is MDHEN and CDR2 is SYDVKM.

This clone appeared a single time. V is TRBV28 and J is TRBJ1-5; tentatively, D is TRBD1 (6 bases). Per germline, CDR1 MDHEN and CDR2 SYDVKM. The V end was cut by 3 bases, the J end by 6 bases, with 12 bases between. CDR3 length equals 14 residues. The CDR3 nucleotides are TGTGCCAGCAGTTTCCGGGGGCGAGGTCAGCCCCAGCATTTT. Translating it yields CASSFRGRGQPQHF.

The chain is built from TRBV7-2 and TRBJ2-7, with D perhaps matching TRBD2 (6 bases). The germline gives CDR1 SGHTA, CDR2 FQGNSA. CDR3 length equals 14 residues. V was cut by 1 base and J by 6 bases, with 13 bases left in between. The DNA for the CDR3 is TGTGCCAGCAGCTTAGGGACTACCAGGAGCGAGCAGTACTTC. Its translation: CASSLGTTRSEQYF.

The chain couples TRBV5-5 to TRBJ1-1, with D perhaps TRBD1 (5 bases). The V and J ends lost 5 bases and 5 bases respectively, with 13 bases between them. The CDR3 covers 13 residues. Per the germline V gene, CDR1 is SGHKS and CDR2 is YYEKEE (reference sequence). CDR3 coding DNA: TGTGCCAGCAGTTCAACAGGATATACTGAAGCTTTCTTT. It is translated as CASSSTGYTEAFF.

This clone appeared once. V is TRBV6-2 or TRBV6-3 and J is TRBJ2-2; 8 nucleotides align to TRBD2. The CDR3 spans 18 residues. V gave up 0 bases and J gave up 2 bases; unmatched junction bases: 8. Germline V gene data show CDR1 as MNHEY and CDR2 as SVGEGT. This chain's CDR3 is CASSYSSSGGLNTGELFF. In nucleotides, the CDR3 is TGTGCCAGCAGTTACTCGTCCAGCGGGGGCCTTAACACCGGGGAGCTGTTTTTT.

V gene TRBV5-6 combines with J gene TRBJ1-1; D gene unclear. With 3 bases removed from V and 0 bases from J, the gap between germline ends came to 9 bases. Germline V CDR1 and CDR2: SGHDT, YYEEEE. The CDR3 consists of 14 residues. DNA of the CDR3: TGTGCCAGCAGCTACTCTTATCTGAACACTGAAGCTTTCTTT. Residues: CASSYSYLNTEAFF.

The chain joins TRBV3-1 (or the pseudogene TRBV3-2) to TRBJ1-2, with TRBD1 as a possible D gene (5 bases). CDR3 length equals 17 residues. Germline CDR1 is LGHDT and CDR2 is YNNKEL (reference sequence). V lost 0 bases and J 3 bases, leaving 17 bases between the germline ends. The CDR3 DNA reads as TGTGCCAGCAGCCAAGATCGGTTGGGGCAGAACTACTATGGCTACACCTTC. This codes for CASSQDRLGQNYYGYTF.

The CDR3 region is CASSFTANQPQHF. CDR3 coding DNA: TGTGCCAGCAGTTTCACAGCTAATCAGCCCCAGCATTTT. The V gene is TRBV28, the J gene TRBJ1-5; D ambiguous. Germline-derived CDR1 and CDR2 are MDHEN and SYDVKM. This CDR3 is built from 13 residues. The V gene lost 3 bases and the J gene lost 4 bases, with 7 bases spanning the gap.

The chain carries TRBV27 and TRBJ2-3; D gene unclear. Germline V lookup: CDR1 MNHEY, CDR2 SMNVEV (reference sequence). Trimming pared 6 bases from V and 1 base from J, leaving 14 bases between. This CDR3 contains 15 residues. The CDR3 DNA sequence: TGTGCCAGCAGACCGGCTGGATACGGCACAGATACGCAGTATTTT. Translating gives CASRPAGYGTDTQYF.

The CDR3 sequence is CAWSGWTTDTEAFF. The CDR3 DNA follows: TGTGCCTGGAGTGGGTGGACGACCGACACTGAAGCTTTCTTT. The chain joins TRBV30 to TRBJ1-1; no reliable D call. Looked up from germline, CDR1 is GTSNPN and CDR2 is SVGIG (reference sequence). This CDR3 region has 14 residues. Trimming took 1 base from V and 3 from J, leaving 12 bases between them.

The table lists this clone with a count of one. The chain has TRBV27 and TRBJ2-1; no clear D gene. Looked up from germline, CDR1 is MNHEY and CDR2 is SMNVEV (reference sequence). The CDR3 contains 14 residues. Trimming took 0 bases from V and 7 from J, leaving 10 bases between them. The CDR3 protein is CASSLSMIANEQFF. Here the CDR3 DNA reads TGTGCCAGCAGTTTATCGATGATAGCAAATGAGCAGTTCTTC.

V gene TRBV7-9 combines with J gene TRBJ2-2; 7 bases line up with TRBD2. The CDR3 has 15 amino acids. Germline V gives CDR1 SEHNR, CDR2 FQNEAQ (reference sequence). Germline trimming cut 5 bases from V and 2 bases from J; bases unmatched to any gene: 5. CDR3 DNA: TGTGCCAGCAGCCCTACTAGCGCCAACACCGGGGAGCTGTTTTTT. Protein sequence: CASSPTSANTGELFF.